What follows describes a single T cell receptor (beta chain). V lost 4 bases to trimming and J lost 4 bases; unmatched junction nucleotides: 9. The CDR3 is 15 residues long. Germline V lookup: CDR1 SGHTA, CDR2 FQGNSA. These data come from a study of OX40 agonist ivuxolimab in advanced cancers. The assay was immunoSEQ multiplex PCR, and TCRdb's table has in-frame clones only and misses some. This table holds about 82,000 clones, 86% found once. The rearrangement uses TRBV7-2 and TRBJ2-5; 7 positions agree with TRBD2. The sequencing used CD4+ or CD8+ T cells sorted from blood, collected in a trial of the OX40 agonist ivuxolimab. This sequence was found in an adult with an advanced solid tumor such as melanoma, head and neck, liver or kidney cancer. The CDR3 sequence: CASSSSGRDGETQYF. Here the CDR3 DNA reads TGTGCCAGCAGCTCCTCGGGGAGGGACGGAGAGACCCAGTACTTC.